This T cell receptor beta chain comes out of a study of cytomegalovirus exposure and HLA in healthy donors. Study findings and constraints: In a later analysis, TCR beta V- and J-gene trimming was associated with a missense DCLRE1C variant. Confirmation in vitro established that three CMV-associated chains were specific for CMV antigens. Most CMV-associated TCR beta chains were later found to appear HLA-restricted.

Germline V gene lookup returns CDR1 SGDLS and CDR2 YYNGEE. Trimming removed 3 bases from V and 0 bases from J; junction bases left unmatched: 4. The CDR3 runs 15 residues. About this clone: Its antigen is undetermined.

Primers for the PCR totalled 60 Vbeta and 13 Jbeta. Methods used by the authors: Later work found around 80 million unique TCR beta chains, with around 10 million shared. Some clones are missing from TCRdb's copy, which holds only in-frame ones; the method was immunoSEQ multiplex PCR. Clone size and the V and J calls come from that table; the DNA yielded D and trimming. The data show 250,000 to 350,000 clones, approximately 90% seen once. The TCR sequence derives from a man in his forties in good health and CMV-seropositive. The chain is built from TRBV9 and TRBJ2-3; 7 bases agree with TRBD1. Input material: PBMCs. CDR3 sequence reads: CASSGQGHSTDTQYF. CDR3 sequence (DNA): TGTGCCAGCAGCGGACAGGGCCATAGCACAGATACGCAGTATTTT. The full variable domain, in which reference TRBV9 and TRBJ2-3 provide the parts outside the CDR3, is DSGVTQTPKHLITATGQRVTLRCSPRSGDLSVYWYQQSLDQGLQFLIQYYNGEERAKGNILERFSAQQFPDLHSELNLSSLELGDSALYFCASSGQGHSTDTQYFGPGTRLTVL.